Sequencing of this T cell receptor (beta chain) was carried out in a study of CD8 T cells in Susac syndrome. CDR1 and CDR2 from the germline V gene are LNHDA and SQIVND (reference sequence). V was pared by 4 bases and J by 4 bases, with 10 bases between. The CDR3 loop spans 13 amino acids. The RNA, about 0.45 to 1 ug, was put through reverse transcription using random hexamers. Each CDR3 protein gets one entry after TCRdb re-called the immunoSEQ multiplex PCR reads with MiXCR. The sample lists 110,000 or so distinct CDR3 sequences, about 95% occurring once. The authors negatively isolated CD8+ and CD4+ T cells and FACS-enriched TEMRA cells.

The chain is built from TRBV19 and TRBJ1-1; D perhaps matches TRBD1 (6 bases). This TCR came from a human donor in good health. Sequencing used CD4+ T cells from PBMCs. DNA of the CDR3: TGTGCCAGTAGTAACAGGGTTCGCACTGAAGCTTTCTTT. This sequence encodes CASSNRVRTEAFF. Full variable domain (outside the CDR3, taken from reference TRBV19 and TRBJ1-1): DGGITQSPKYLFRKEGQNVTLSCEQNLNHDAMYWYRQDPGQGLRLIYYSQIVNDFQKGDIAEGYSVSREKKESFPLTVTSAQKNPTAFYLCASSNRVRTEAFFGQGTRLTVV.